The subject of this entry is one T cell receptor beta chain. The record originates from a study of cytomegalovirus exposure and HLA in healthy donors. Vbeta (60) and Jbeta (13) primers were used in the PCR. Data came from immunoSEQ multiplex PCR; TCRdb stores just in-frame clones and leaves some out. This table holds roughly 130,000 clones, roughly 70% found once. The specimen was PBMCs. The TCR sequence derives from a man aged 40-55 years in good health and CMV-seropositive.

The CDR3 nucleotides read TGTGCCAGCTCACCATTAAGGTCTGTGACAGGGGACACTGAGCAGTTCTTC. It encodes CASSPLRSVTGDTEQFF. V is TRBV18 and J is TRBJ2-1; TRBD1 aligns across 8 bases. The V segment lost 2 bases and the J segment 9 bases; nucleotides outside the gene matches: 15. CDR1 is KGHSH, CDR2 LQKENI, per germline. This CDR3 comprises 17 residues.